The sample holds one count of the clone carrying this T cell receptor beta chain. What went into each PCR as a spike was synthetic TCR analog templates. Profiling relied on immunoSEQ multiplex PCR, and the TCRdb table lists in-frame clones only, not all of them. The table lists more than 75,000 clones, around nine tenths of them singletons. The CDR3 contains 17 residues. V dropped 4 bases and J dropped 0 bases, with 19 bases sitting between them. Germline CDR1 is SGHRS and CDR2 is YFSETQ. This record belongs to a study of PD-L1 blockade in urothelial cancer. Overall study context: From about 2014, patients received atezolizumab, given as 1,200 mg intravenously every 3 weeks. Samples of blood were analyzed 3 weeks (second dose) and 6 weeks after treatment start.

Source: PBMCs, taken around atezolizumab (anti-PD-L1) treatment. This TCR derives from a man in his sixties with urothelial cancer. The chain uses TRBV5-1 and TRBJ1-1; weak D call: TRBD1 (5 bases). The CDR3 spells CASSQAGRALLNTEAFF. CDR3 in DNA: TGCGCCAGCAGCCAGGCGGGACGGGCTTTGTTGAACACTGAAGCTTTCTTT.